These 14 T cell receptor beta chains were all obtained from the same sample, sequenced in a study of T-cell reconstitution after alpha-beta-depleted transplantation in children. Unique molecular identifiers featured in how the TCRbeta library was prepared. TCRdb reprocessed the PCR reads with MiXCR, giving one entry per CDR3 protein. The data contain 150,000 to 250,000 distinct CDR3 sequences, 14% to 15% of them singletons. This sample comprised PBMCs from the stem cell graft donor, obtained from the stem cell graft. The receptor source for this set is a human donor who donated a stem cell graft to a child with acute lymphoblastic leukemia.

Only a few counts were recorded for this clonotype. The genes are TRBV7-8 and TRBJ2-5, with 10 bases matching TRBD2. CDR3 size: 16 residues. V was pared by 5 bases and J by 3 bases, with 9 bases of the junction left unmatched. Germline CDR1 reads SGHVS; CDR2 reads FQNEAQ. Written as DNA, the CDR3 is TGTGCCAGCAGCCTAGAGGGACTAGCGTATGAAGAGACCCAGTACTTC. Translating it yields CASSLEGLAYEETQYF.

CDR3 bases: TGCAGCGCCAGGACAGAGACCGGGGAGCTGTTTTTT. It encodes CSARTETGELFF. V and J are TRBV29-1 and TRBJ2-2, with a tentative D call TRBD1 (6 bases). The CDR3 totals 12 residues. Germline V gene lookup returns CDR1 SQVTM and CDR2 ANQGSEA. V was cut by 7 bases and J by 5 bases, with 11 bases left in between.

The DNA for the CDR3 is TGTGCCAGCAGACGAAACAGGGGGTGGGGCTATGGCTACACCTTC. Translated, it gives CASRRNRGWGYGYTF. This chain links TRBV27 with TRBJ1-2, with 8 nucleotides matching TRBD1. Germline lookup yields CDR1 MNHEY and CDR2 SMNVEV (reference sequence). Trimming at V came to 6 bases and at J to 4 bases, leaving 10 bases not matched to a gene. The CDR3 has 15 residues.

A few counts support this clonotype. The chain carries TRBV20-1 and TRBJ2-3, with unresolved D. The germline gives CDR1 DFQATT, CDR2 SNEGSKA (reference sequence). The CDR3 loop spans 15 amino acids. V was shortened by 0 bases and J by 0 bases, with 10 bases between the two germline ends. CDR3 bases: TGCAGTGCTAGAGATCTGGGCGGTAGCACAGATACGCAGTATTTT. This gives the protein CSARDLGGSTDTQYF.

This clonotype has ten or more counts. CDR3 amino acids: CASTPDRHNEQFF. In DNA, the CDR3 is TGTGCCAGCACCCCGGACAGACACAATGAGCAGTTCTTC. The chain recombines TRBV12-3 or TRBV12-4 with TRBJ2-1; D might be TRBD1 (6 bases). Trimming took off 7 bases at V and 5 bases at J, with 12 bases between the two ends. CDR3 size: 13 residues.

There are many counts of this clonotype. The gene calls are TRBV12-3 or TRBV12-4 and TRBJ2-7, with D possibly matching TRBD2 (6 bases). The CDR3 is 14 amino acids. The V end lost 6 bases, the J end lost 5 bases, and 17 bases lay between the germline ends. The DNA for the CDR3 is TGTGCCAGCAGCCCTACATGGAGGGCCAACGAGCAGTACTTC. This translates into CASSPTWRANEQYF.

This clonotype was observed many times. The chain combines TRBV3-1 with TRBJ2-3; D is unresolved. Per the germline V gene, CDR1 is LGHDT and CDR2 is YNNKEL (reference sequence). The CDR3 spans 15 residues. Trimming stripped 3 bases from V and 0 bases from J, with 10 bases between. The CDR3 DNA reads TGTGCCAGCAGCCAGAACGTCGTTAGCACAGATACGCAGTATTTT. Protein sequence: CASSQNVVSTDTQYF.

There are many counts of this clonotype. V is TRBV11-2 and J is TRBJ2-1, with TRBD1 identical over 8 bases. Germline V gives CDR1 SGHAT, CDR2 FQNNGV. The CDR3 totals 15 residues. The trim removed 5 bases at V and 8 bases at J, leaving 11 bases unmatched. The CDR3: CASSHRDRPQDEQFF. The CDR3, as DNA: TGTGCCAGCAGCCATAGGGACAGGCCTCAGGATGAGCAGTTCTTC. Based on the CDR3 plus reference TRBV11-2 and TRBJ2-1, the full variable domain is EAGVAQSPRYKIIEKRQSVAFWCNPISGHATLYWYQQILGQGPKLLIQFQNNGVVDDSQLPKDRFSAERLKGVDSTLKIQPAKLEDSAVYLCASSHRDRPQDEQFFGPGTRLTVL.

This clonotype was detected ten times or more. The CDR3 sequence: CASSPNQETQYF. The DNA for the CDR3 is TGTGCCAGCTCCCCGAATCAAGAGACCCAGTACTTC. The chain joins TRBV18 to TRBJ2-5; the D is unclear. The V end lost 6 bases, the J end lost 2 bases, and 7 bases lay between the germline ends. CDR3 length: 12 amino acids. CDR1 is KGHSH, CDR2 LQKENI, per germline.

This clonotype occurred many times. J is TRBJ2-2 and V is TRBV5-1; 7 bases line up with TRBD2. The germline V gene encodes CDR1 SGHRS and CDR2 YFSETQ. The CDR3 covers 16 residues. Trimming at V came to 4 bases and at J to 2 bases, leaving 8 bases not matched to a gene. The CDR3 loop is CASSLLAELNTGELFF. DNA for the CDR3: TGCGCCAGCAGCCTCCTAGCGGAACTAAACACCGGGGAGCTGTTTTTT.

This clonotype was seen ten or more times. This chain connects TRBV5-1 to TRBJ1-2, with TRBD1 identical over 7 bases. Trimming took 4 bases from V and 0 from J; bases not matched to a gene: 12. CDR3 length: 17 amino acids. Germline CDR1 is SGHRS and CDR2 is YFSETQ. CDR3 region: CASSQGLYRGSNYGYTF. Here the CDR3 DNA reads TGCGCCAGCAGCCAAGGACTGTACAGGGGTTCTAACTATGGCTACACCTTC.

This clonotype was seen only a few times. J is TRBJ2-7 and V is TRBV12-3 or TRBV12-4; 13 bases are shared with TRBD2. The CDR3 sequence is 15 residues long. V lost 2 bases and J lost 6; bases outside the gene matches: 4. CDR3 in amino acids: CASSLRTSGRREQYF. The CDR3 region has the DNA TGTGCCAGCAGTTTACGGACTAGCGGGAGACGCGAGCAGTACTTC.

This clonotype was picked up many times. J is TRBJ1-3 and V is TRBV6-5; D gene uncertain. Germline CDR1 is MNHEY and CDR2 is SVGAGI. This CDR3 comprises 14 residues. V lost 7 bases and J lost 0, with 10 bases in between. The CDR3 DNA is TGTGCCAGCAAAGCAGAGCGCTCTGGAAACACCATATATTTT. Residues: CASKAERSGNTIYF.

Ten or more counts support this clonotype. The chain has TRBV12-3 or TRBV12-4 and TRBJ2-1, with a possible D match to TRBD2 (6 bases). CDR3 length equals 10 residues. V shed 8 bases and J shed 7 bases, with 6 bases lying between them. The CDR3 region is CASRGNEQFF. Here the CDR3 DNA reads TGTGCCAGCCGGGGGAATGAGCAGTTCTTC.